The 26 T cell receptor beta chains listed next were all sequenced from one sample in a study of shared clonotypes between healthy human individuals. Selected positively for CCR7 and CD45RO-negative, naive CD8 cells excluded terminally differentiated effector memory CD45RA+ cells. Sequencing was performed with immunoSEQ multiplex PCR; in TCRdb, only in-frame clones are kept and a portion is missing. Of around 2.1 million clones in the sample, roughly 91% were seen once. The sample taken for sequencing was naive CD8+ T cells from PBMCs. These receptors originate from a man in his late teens or twenties in good health. Some clones in this sample may be carry-over from other donors' samples.

The chain links TRBV9 to TRBJ1-2; D is ambiguous. V dropped 4 bases and J dropped 1 base, with 23 bases sitting between them. Germline V gene lookup returns CDR1 SGDLS and CDR2 YYNGEE. The length of the CDR3 is 18 residues. Here the CDR3 DNA reads TGTGCCAGCAGCACCCCCCGAGGCAGTACAGAAGGTAACTATGGCTACACCTTC. Amino acid sequence: CASSTPRGSTEGNYGYTF.

This chain links TRBV6-1 with TRBJ2-1; D may be TRBD1 (7 bases). Germline V gene lookup returns CDR1 MNHNS and CDR2 SASEGT. The CDR3 has 13 amino acids. Trimming left V 6 bases short and J 10 bases short, with 16 bases between. The CDR3 DNA follows: TGTGCCAGCAGATCCAGGGGGGAGAGCGAGCAGTTCTTC. Translating it yields CASRSRGESEQFF.

This sequence joins TRBV9 and TRBJ2-1; D perhaps matches TRBD2 (6 bases). V lost 3 bases, J lost 5 bases, and 12 bases lay in between. The V gene's germline CDR1 is SGDLS and CDR2 YYNGEE. The CDR3 is 14 residues long. This CDR3 reads CASSAGTFNNEQFF. CDR3 sequence (DNA): TGTGCCAGCAGCGCCGGGACTTTCAACAATGAGCAGTTCTTC.

The gene calls are TRBV11-2 and TRBJ2-5; maybe TRBD1 (6 bases). Germline V gene lookup returns CDR1 SGHAT and CDR2 FQNNGV. The CDR3 has 14 residues. The V and J ends lost 6 bases and 5 bases respectively, with 16 bases between them. The CDR3 DNA sequence: TGTGCCAGCAGTCGGCAGGGGATTGGGGAGACCCAGTACTTC. Encoded protein: CASSRQGIGETQYF.

The V call is TRBV6-5, the J call TRBJ1-1; D unresolved. The CDR3 consists of 14 residues. Germline-derived CDR1 and CDR2 are MNHEY and SVGAGI. V lost 2 bases, J lost 1 base, and 8 bases lay in between. CDR3 bases: TGTGCCAGCAGTTACAACTCGAAGAACACTGAAGCTTTCTTT. Its translation is CASSYNSKNTEAFF.

Regarding this clone: Other DNA sequences from this sample encode an identical CDR3 as well. The chain is built from TRBV6-1 and TRBJ1-1, with D uncertain. Trimming pared 1 base from V and 0 bases from J, leaving 3 bases between. The CDR3 is made up of 13 amino acids. Per the germline V gene, CDR1 is MNHNS and CDR2 is SASEGT. The CDR3 region has the DNA TGTGCCAGCAGTGAAGTGGTGAACACTGAAGCTTTCTTT. As protein: CASSEVVNTEAFF.

The chain couples TRBV9 to TRBJ2-7; 12 nucleotides agree with TRBD2. CDR3 length: 18 residues. Germline-derived CDR1 and CDR2 are SGDLS and YYNGEE. Trimming at V came to 3 bases and at J to 2 bases, leaving 12 bases not matched to a gene. The CDR3 is CASSEGSNLAGGPYEQYF. Written as DNA, the CDR3 is TGTGCCAGCAGCGAGGGGTCCAATCTAGCGGGAGGGCCCTACGAGCAGTACTTC.

The rearrangement uses TRBV10-3 and TRBJ2-7; no clear D gene. Trimming pared 5 bases from V and 2 bases from J, leaving 16 bases between. CDR1 and CDR2 (germline): ENHRY, SYGVKD. This CDR3 region has 15 residues. The CDR3, as DNA: TGTGCCATCAGTCTCCAGACCGCGAACCCCTACGAGCAGTACTTC. It is translated as CAISLQTANPYEQYF.

The chain joins TRBV7-2 to TRBJ1-1, with TRBD1 as a possible D gene (6 bases). The CDR3 extends over 16 amino acids. Trimming pared 1 base from V and 4 bases from J, leaving 16 bases between. Germline V lookup: CDR1 SGHTA, CDR2 FQGNSA. CDR3 region: CASSLGFTGPGTEAFF. The CDR3 nucleotides read TGTGCCAGCAGCTTAGGATTTACAGGGCCGGGCACTGAAGCTTTCTTT.

The CDR3 sequence: CASSTDRGPAADTQYF. The CDR3 coding sequence is TGTGCCAGCAGTACGGACAGGGGACCTGCCGCAGATACGCAGTATTTT. The chain employs TRBV28 and TRBJ2-3; 9 bases map to TRBD1. V lost 5 bases and J lost 4; bases outside the gene matches: 10. The CDR3 is 16 amino acids. Germline V CDR1 and CDR2: MDHEN, SYDVKM.

The chain employs TRBV30 and TRBJ2-1, with 9 bases identical to TRBD2. Unmatched junction bases numbered 11, after V lost 0 bases and J lost 8 bases. This CDR3 region has 16 residues. Per germline, CDR1 GTSNPN and CDR2 SVGIG (reference sequence). CDR3 DNA sequence: TGTGCCTGGAGTGTAAGGTTAGCGGGAGTCTGGGATGAGCAGTTCTTC. Translating it yields CAWSVRLAGVWDEQFF. The variable domain in full, with the rest retrieved from reference TRBV30 and TRBJ2-1, is SQTIHQWPATLVQPVGSPLSLECTVEGTSNPNLYWYRQAAGRGLQLLFYSVGIGQISSEVPQNLSASRPQDRQFILSSKKLLLSDSGFYLCAWSVRLAGVWDEQFFGPGTRLTVL.

The chain carries TRBV19 and TRBJ1-3; the D gene is possibly TRBD1 (6 bases). Between the trimmed V and J ends, which lost 6 bases and 4 bases, there was a span of 28 bases. The CDR3 covers 19 residues. Per germline, CDR1 LNHDA and CDR2 SQIVND (reference sequence). The CDR3 loop reads CASSDGFPGATRRGNTIYF. The CDR3 bases are TGTGCCAGTAGCGACGGTTTCCCAGGGGCGACCCGGCGGGGAAACACCATATATTTT.

The rearrangement uses TRBV27 and TRBJ2-7; 9 nucleotides line up with TRBD1. CDR3 length: 15 residues. The V gene end was trimmed by 4 bases and the J gene end by 5 bases; junction bases not matched to a gene: 9. Germline values: CDR1 MNHEY, CDR2 SMNVEV (reference sequence). CDR3 sequence: CASSSSGTGKHEQYF. Written as DNA, the CDR3 is TGTGCCAGCAGTTCGTCCGGGACAGGGAAACACGAGCAGTACTTC.

The chain combines TRBV19 with TRBJ2-5; D gene unclear. V was clipped by 5 bases and J by 4 bases, with 20 bases between them. This CDR3 spans 16 amino acids. The germline gives CDR1 LNHDA, CDR2 SQIVND (reference sequence). The CDR3 nucleotides are TGTGCCAGTAGTGGGTTGGGTAGTTTAATGGGAGAGACCCAGTACTTC. This translates into CASSGLGSLMGETQYF.

The chain has TRBV7-8 and TRBJ1-2, with 11 bases lining up with TRBD1. Germline V gene sequence: CDR1 SGHVS, CDR2 FQNEAQ. This CDR3 contains 16 residues. J was trimmed by 0 bases and V by 5 bases; bases with no gene match: 5. This CDR3 is CASSPRTGGTNYGYTF. In nucleotides, the CDR3 is TGTGCCAGCAGCCCCCGGACAGGGGGCACTAACTATGGCTACACCTTC.

This chain connects TRBV11-3 to TRBJ2-5; no firm D call. Germline CDR1 SGHNT, CDR2 YENEEA. Trimming shortened V by 2 bases and J by 4 bases, and 8 bases separated the two germline ends. The CDR3 has 13 residues. CDR3 protein: CASSLTDGETQYF. The CDR3, as DNA: TGTGCCAGCAGCTTAACAGATGGAGAGACCCAGTACTTC.

This chain joins TRBV5-4 and TRBJ2-7; 11 bases agree with TRBD1. Losses at the gene ends were 4 bases for V and 4 bases for J; bases not matched to a gene: 7. This CDR3 has 15 residues. Germline CDR1 SGHNT, CDR2 YYREEE (reference sequence). CDR3 sequence: CASSTGTGGSYEQYF. The DNA of the CDR3 is TGTGCCAGCAGCACAGGGACAGGGGGGTCTTACGAGCAGTACTTC.

The chain carries TRBV6-5 and TRBJ1-5, with 11 bases aligning to TRBD1. Germline CDR1 is MNHEY and CDR2 is SVGAGI. The CDR3 contains 15 residues. With 6 bases clipped from V and 7 bases from J, the junction kept 8 bases outside the gene matches. CDR3 sequence reads: CASRADRGHLQPQHF. DNA for the CDR3: TGTGCCAGCAGGGCGGACAGGGGGCATTTACAGCCCCAGCATTTT.

The chain couples TRBV29-1 to TRBJ2-3; TRBD1 is a possible D gene (6 bases). From germline, CDR1 is SQVTM and CDR2 ANQGSEA. The germline V and J ends were trimmed by 7 bases and 1 base, with 12 bases remaining between them. The length of the CDR3 is 13 residues. The CDR3 bases are TGCAGCGACAAACACAGGGGCACAGATACGCAGTATTTT. Its protein is CSDKHRGTDTQYF.

The chain couples TRBV28 to TRBJ1-2; weak D call: TRBD1 (5 bases). The CDR3 covers 14 residues. With 5 bases removed from V and 2 bases from J, the gap between germline ends came to 12 bases. Germline-derived CDR1 and CDR2 are MDHEN and SYDVKM. CDR3: CASSAPRQNYGYTF. The CDR3 DNA follows: TGTGCCAGCAGTGCCCCCAGACAGAACTATGGCTACACCTTC.

The V and J genes are TRBV5-1 and TRBJ2-5, with D possibly being TRBD2 (6 bases). Trimming shortened V by 5 bases and J by 5 bases, and 19 bases separated the two germline ends. CDR1 and CDR2 from the germline V gene are SGHRS and YFSETQ. The CDR3 extends over 15 amino acids. The CDR3, as DNA: TGCGCCAGCAGACCTGACAGCGGGCGGAGGGAGACCCAGTACTTC. It yields the protein CASRPDSGRRETQYF.

This chain connects TRBV7-9 to TRBJ1-3, with D hard to call. The CDR3 is 15 residues long. Germline CDR1 reads SEHNR; CDR2 reads FQNEAQ (reference sequence). Trimming removed 4 bases at V and 2 bases at J, with 12 bases between. For the CDR3, the DNA is TGTGCCAGCAGCTCGAACCGGGAACCTGGAAACACCATATATTTT. Protein product: CASSSNREPGNTIYF.

DNA for the CDR3: TGTGCCAGCAGCGCAGACAGGGCAGGTGAGCAGTTCTTC. It is translated as CASSADRAGEQFF. This chain uses TRBV9 with TRBJ2-1; 7 bases are a match to TRBD1. V shed 3 bases, J shed 9 bases, and the junction held 6 bases outside the gene matches. Per the germline V gene, CDR1 is SGDLS and CDR2 is YYNGEE. This CDR3 contains 13 residues.

The chain joins TRBV7-9 to TRBJ2-3; D might be TRBD1 (5 bases). The V end lost 5 bases, the J end lost 4 bases, and 10 bases lay between the germline ends. The CDR3 sequence is 13 residues long. Per germline, CDR1 SEHNR and CDR2 FQNEAQ (reference sequence). The CDR3 loop is CASSRRVPDTQYF. The CDR3 region has the DNA TGTGCCAGCAGCCGCAGGGTACCAGATACGCAGTATTTT.

The chain joins TRBV6-1 to TRBJ2-7, with D unclear. This CDR3 region has 16 residues. CDR1 is MNHNS and CDR2 is SASEGT in the germline V gene. Trimming took off 1 base at V and 0 bases at J, with 13 bases between the two ends. This chain's CDR3 is CASSEEVTDSSYEQYF. CDR3 DNA: TGTGCCAGCAGTGAAGAAGTCACAGATTCCTCCTACGAGCAGTACTTC.

The DNA of the CDR3 is TGTGCCAGCAGCGCGGACCCTGACACCGGGGAGCTGTTTTTT. Protein sequence: CASSADPDTGELFF. This chain uses TRBV9 with TRBJ2-2, with D hard to call. The CDR3 extends over 14 amino acids. Deletions cut 3 bases from V and 3 bases from J, with 9 bases between. Germline CDR1 is SGDLS and CDR2 is YYNGEE.